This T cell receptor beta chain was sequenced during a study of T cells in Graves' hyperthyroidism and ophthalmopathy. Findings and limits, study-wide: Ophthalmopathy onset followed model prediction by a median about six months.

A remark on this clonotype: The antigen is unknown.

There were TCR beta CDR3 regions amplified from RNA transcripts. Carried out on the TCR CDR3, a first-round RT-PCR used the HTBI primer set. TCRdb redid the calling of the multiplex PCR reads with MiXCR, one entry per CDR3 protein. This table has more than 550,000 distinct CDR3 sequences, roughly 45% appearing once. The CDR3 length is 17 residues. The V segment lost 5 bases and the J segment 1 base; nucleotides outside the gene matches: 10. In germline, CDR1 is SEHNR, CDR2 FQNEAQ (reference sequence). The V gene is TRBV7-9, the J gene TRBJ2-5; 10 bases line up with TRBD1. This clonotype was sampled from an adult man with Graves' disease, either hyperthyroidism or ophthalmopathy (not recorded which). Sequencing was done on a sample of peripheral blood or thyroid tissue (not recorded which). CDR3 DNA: TGTGCCAGCAGCCGATCCAGACAGGGGGCTTTCCAAGAGACCCAGTACTTC. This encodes CASSRSRQGAFQETQYF.